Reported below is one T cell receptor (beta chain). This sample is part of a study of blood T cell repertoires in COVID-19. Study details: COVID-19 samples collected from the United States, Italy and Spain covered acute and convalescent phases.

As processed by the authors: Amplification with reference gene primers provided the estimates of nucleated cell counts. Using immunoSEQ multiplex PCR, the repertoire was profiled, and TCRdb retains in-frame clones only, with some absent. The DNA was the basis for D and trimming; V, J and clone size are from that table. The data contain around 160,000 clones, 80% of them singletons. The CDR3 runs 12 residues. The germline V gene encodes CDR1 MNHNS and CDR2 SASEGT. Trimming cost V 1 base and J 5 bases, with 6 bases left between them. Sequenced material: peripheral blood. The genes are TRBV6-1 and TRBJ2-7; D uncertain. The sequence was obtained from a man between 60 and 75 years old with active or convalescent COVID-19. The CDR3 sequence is CASSEVYDEQYF. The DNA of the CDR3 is TGTGCCAGCAGTGAAGTCTACGACGAGCAGTACTTC.